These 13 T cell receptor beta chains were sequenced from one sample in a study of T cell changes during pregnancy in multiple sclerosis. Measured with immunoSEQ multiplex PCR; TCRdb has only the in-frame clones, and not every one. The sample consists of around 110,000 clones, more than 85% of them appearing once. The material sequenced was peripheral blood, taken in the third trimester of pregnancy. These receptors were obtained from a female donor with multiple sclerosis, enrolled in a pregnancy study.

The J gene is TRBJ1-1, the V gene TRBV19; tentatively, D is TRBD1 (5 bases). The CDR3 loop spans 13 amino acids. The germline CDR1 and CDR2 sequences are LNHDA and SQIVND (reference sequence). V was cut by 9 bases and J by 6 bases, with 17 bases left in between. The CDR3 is CASEQEGMAEAFF. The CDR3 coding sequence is TGTGCCAGCGAACAGGAGGGTATGGCTGAAGCTTTCTTT.

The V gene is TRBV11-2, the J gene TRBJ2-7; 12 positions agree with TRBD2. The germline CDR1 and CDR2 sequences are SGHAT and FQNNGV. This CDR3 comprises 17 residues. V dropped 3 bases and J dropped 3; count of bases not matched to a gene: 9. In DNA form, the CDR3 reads TGTGCCAGCAGCTTCTCAACGACTAGCGGGAGCTTCTACGAGCAGTACTTC. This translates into CASSFSTTSGSFYEQYF.

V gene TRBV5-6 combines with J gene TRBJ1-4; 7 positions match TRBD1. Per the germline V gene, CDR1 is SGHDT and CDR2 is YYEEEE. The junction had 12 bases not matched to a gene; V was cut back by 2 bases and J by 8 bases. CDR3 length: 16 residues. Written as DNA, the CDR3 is TGTGCCAGCAGCTTTCGCCGTTTACAGGGGCGAGAAAAACTGTTTTTT. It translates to CASSFRRLQGREKLFF.

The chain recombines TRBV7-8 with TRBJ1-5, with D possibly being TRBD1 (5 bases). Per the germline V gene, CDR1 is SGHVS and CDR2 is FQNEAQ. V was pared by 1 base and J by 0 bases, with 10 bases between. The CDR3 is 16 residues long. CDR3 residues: CASSLEGQGSNQPQHF. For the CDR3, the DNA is TGTGCCAGCAGCTTAGAAGGGCAGGGTAGCAATCAGCCCCAGCATTTT.

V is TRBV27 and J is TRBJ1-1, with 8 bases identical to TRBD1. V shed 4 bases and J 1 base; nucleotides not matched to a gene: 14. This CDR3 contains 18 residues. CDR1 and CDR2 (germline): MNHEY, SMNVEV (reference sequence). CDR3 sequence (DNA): TGTGCCAGCAGTTCCATACTCGACAGGGGTCTAGGGAACACTGAAGCTTTCTTT. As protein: CASSSILDRGLGNTEAFF.

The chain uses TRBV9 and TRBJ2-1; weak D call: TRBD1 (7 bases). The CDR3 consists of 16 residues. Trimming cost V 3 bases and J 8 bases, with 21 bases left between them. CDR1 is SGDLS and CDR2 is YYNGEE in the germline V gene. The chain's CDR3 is CASSEGAQRAHYEQFF. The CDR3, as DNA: TGTGCCAGCAGCGAGGGGGCACAGCGGGCGCATTATGAGCAGTTCTTC.

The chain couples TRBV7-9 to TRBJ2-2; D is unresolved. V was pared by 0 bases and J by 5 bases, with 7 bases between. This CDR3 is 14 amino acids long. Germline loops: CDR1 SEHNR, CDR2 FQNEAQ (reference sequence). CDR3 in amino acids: CASSLAPRTGELFF. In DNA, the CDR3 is TGTGCCAGCAGCTTAGCCCCGCGTACCGGGGAGCTGTTTTTT.

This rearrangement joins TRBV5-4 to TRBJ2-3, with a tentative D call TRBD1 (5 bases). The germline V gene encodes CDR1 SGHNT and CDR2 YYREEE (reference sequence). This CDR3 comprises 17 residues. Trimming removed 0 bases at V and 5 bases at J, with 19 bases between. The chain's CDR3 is CASSLAGLVQGGDTQYF. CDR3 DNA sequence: TGTGCCAGCAGCTTGGCAGGGTTGGTGCAGGGCGGAGATACGCAGTATTTT.

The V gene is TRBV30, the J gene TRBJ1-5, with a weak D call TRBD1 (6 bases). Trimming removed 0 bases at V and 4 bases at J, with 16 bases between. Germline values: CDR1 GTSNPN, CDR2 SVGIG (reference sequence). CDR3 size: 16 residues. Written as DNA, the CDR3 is TGTGCCTGGAGTGTAAAGGGGGGGGGAGGTAATCAGCCCCAGCATTTT. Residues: CAWSVKGGGGNQPQHF.

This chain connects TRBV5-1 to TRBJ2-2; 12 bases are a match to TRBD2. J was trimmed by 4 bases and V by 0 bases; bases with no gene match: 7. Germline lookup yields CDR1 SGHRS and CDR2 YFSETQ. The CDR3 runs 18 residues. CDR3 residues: CASSLVASGRAGTGELFF. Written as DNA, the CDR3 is TGCGCCAGCAGCTTGGTTGCTAGCGGGAGGGCCGGCACCGGGGAGCTGTTTTTT.

CDR3 coding DNA: TGCGCCAGCATCGGTCCAGCGGGGGGGCTAGAGACCCAGTACTTC. The encoded protein is CASIGPAGGLETQYF. The rearrangement uses TRBV5-1 and TRBJ2-5; the match to TRBD2 covers 10 bases. Germline values: CDR1 SGHRS, CDR2 YFSETQ. This CDR3 spans 15 amino acids. J gave up 4 bases and V 6 bases, and 9 bases lay outside the gene matches.

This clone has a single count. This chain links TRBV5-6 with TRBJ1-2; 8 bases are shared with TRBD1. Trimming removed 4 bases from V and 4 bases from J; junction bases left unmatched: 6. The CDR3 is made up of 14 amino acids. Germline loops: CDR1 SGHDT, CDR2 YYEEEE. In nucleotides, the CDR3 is TGTGCCAGCAGCCCCGGTGGACAGGGCTATGGCTACACCTTC. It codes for CASSPGGQGYGYTF.

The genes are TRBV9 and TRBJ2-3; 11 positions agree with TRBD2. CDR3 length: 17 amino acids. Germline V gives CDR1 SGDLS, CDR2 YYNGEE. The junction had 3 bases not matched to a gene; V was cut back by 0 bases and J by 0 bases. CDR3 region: CASSVDPSGGSTDTQYF. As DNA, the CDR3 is TGTGCCAGCAGCGTAGACCCTAGCGGGGGGAGCACAGATACGCAGTATTTT.